The present entry profiles one T cell receptor beta chain with its context. The sample is drawn from a study of blood T cells in healthy people across ages. A J-beta primer mix and a sample-barcoded 5' primer were used in a second PCR of about 7 to 12 cycles. TCRdb passed the 5' RACE reads through MiXCR, listing each CDR3 protein once. The table shows around 1,900,000 distinct CDR3 sequences, with approximately 40% occurring only once. Germline trimming cut 4 bases from V and 2 bases from J; bases unmatched to any gene: 5. This CDR3 comprises 16 residues. CDR1 is MGHRA and CDR2 is YSYEKL in the germline V gene.

What was sequenced was blood. The receptor was derived from a human donor in good health. The chain links TRBV4-1 to TRBJ2-1; 10 nucleotides match TRBD2. The CDR3 sequence: CASSLSTSGTYNEQFF. The CDR3 nucleotides are TGCGCCAGCAGCCTTAGCACTAGCGGGACCTACAATGAGCAGTTCTTC.